The following is a T cell receptor (beta chain) sequence with its context. This sample was included in a study of blood T cell repertoires in COVID-19. Assay: immunoSEQ multiplex PCR; the TCRdb copy retains only in-frame clones and omits some. The profile shows about 94,000 clones, approximately 83% of them singletons. With 6 bases removed from V and 7 bases from J, the gap between germline ends came to 13 bases. The CDR3 sequence is 14 residues long. Germline values: CDR1 MNHEY, CDR2 SVGAGI. This chain links TRBV6-5 with TRBJ1-6; D may be TRBD1 (5 bases). The clonotype originates from a man aged 55 to 70 with acute or convalescent COVID-19. The sequenced material came from peripheral blood. In DNA form, the CDR3 reads TGTGCCAGCAGCCCGCAGGGTCGGAATTCACCCCTCCACTTT. Its translation: CASSPQGRNSPLHF.